This TCR beta chain was sequenced during a study of cytomegalovirus exposure and HLA in healthy donors. The study ran its PCR with 60 Vbeta and 13 Jbeta primers. Profiled with immunoSEQ multiplex PCR; TCRdb holds only in-frame clones, not every one. The table records about 160,000 clones, 77% of them present only once. Trimming stripped 5 bases from V and 7 bases from J, with 9 bases between. This CDR3 has 11 residues. The germline CDR1 and CDR2 sequences are GTSNPN and SVGIG (reference sequence). The receptor's source is a woman younger than 45 in good health and CMV-seronegative. The sequenced material came from PBMCs. The chain has TRBV30 and TRBJ2-1; D remains ambiguous. The CDR3 DNA reads as TGTGCCTGGGGAATAGCAAATGAGCAGTTCTTC. The encoded protein is CAWGIANEQFF.